The entry below gives a single T cell receptor beta chain sequence along with its context. The antigen remains undetermined. The data originate from a study of beta chain features in type 1 diabetes. Based on CD45RO/CCR7/CD25/CD127/CD95/CD27, CD4+ regulatory, stem cell-like memory, naive and central memory cells were sorted. Isolated RNA was reverse transcribed in full, so expressed TCRB transcripts were sequenced. Method: immunoSEQ multiplex PCR; TCRdb's copy keeps in-frame clones and lacks some. The table records approximately 330,000 clones, around 10% of them present only once. In germline, CDR1 is SGHDT, CDR2 YYEEEE. This CDR3 spans 15 amino acids. The V segment lost 4 bases and the J segment 2 bases; nucleotides outside the gene matches: 4. The study, taken as a whole, reports: In comparison with healthy donors, patients had naive, central memory and Treg TCRB repertoires that appeared more similar.

Sequencing was carried out using naive CD4+ T cells from blood. V is TRBV5-6 and J is TRBJ2-5, with 11 bases that match TRBD2. The origin of this receptor is a woman aged 25 to 45 in good health. The CDR3 is CASSQGLAAQETQYF. The CDR3 DNA reads TGTGCCAGCAGCCAGGGACTAGCGGCACAAGAGACCCAGTACTTC.